These T cell receptor beta chains were read from a single sample in a study of cytomegalovirus exposure and HLA in healthy donors. Produced via immunoSEQ multiplex PCR; TCRdb's table is partial and in-frame only. This table holds about 89,000 clones, about 80% found once. The sequenced sample was PBMCs. The receptors here all came from a male donor in good health and CMV-seronegative. Both conserved end residues are part of each CDR3. A D gene is named only where the DNA matches it firmly. Clone size is stated in some rows and not others, as once, few, many or a class when expanded.

clone size: NA
J gene: TRBJ2-7
V gene: TRBV9
D gene: TRBD1
CDR3 protein: CASSQGQGTSTSYYEQYF
CDR3 DNA: TGTGCCAGCAGCCAGGGACAGGGGACAAGTACCTCCTATTACGAGCAGTACTTC

clone size: NA
J gene: TRBJ1-1
V gene: TRBV7-8
D gene: NA
CDR3 protein: CASSFRRQMNTEAFF
CDR3 DNA: TGTGCCAGCAGCTTTAGAAGACAGATGAACACTGAAGCTTTCTTT

clone size: NA
J gene: TRBJ2-1
V gene: TRBV27
D gene: TRBD2
CDR3 protein: CASSRTSGRFEQFF
CDR3 DNA: TGTGCCAGCAGCCGGACTAGCGGGAGGTTTGAGCAGTTCTTC

clone size: NA
J gene: TRBJ2-7
V gene: TRBV10-2
D gene: TRBD2
CDR3 protein: CASSGWLAGTEQYF
CDR3 DNA: TGCGCCAGCAGTGGTTGGCTAGCGGGAACCGAGCAGTACTTC

clone size: NA
J gene: TRBJ2-3
V gene: TRBV28
D gene: TRBD2
CDR3 protein: CASSLGLAGGFTDTQYF
CDR3 DNA: TGTGCCAGCAGTTTAGGGCTAGCGGGGGGCTTTACAGATACGCAGTATTTT

clone size: NA
J gene: TRBJ1-2
V gene: TRBV25-1
D gene: TRBD1
CDR3 protein: CASSESGTGFGYTF
CDR3 DNA: TGTGCCAGCAGTGAATCCGGGACAGGGTTTGGCTACACCTTC

clone size: NA
J gene: TRBJ2-5
V gene: TRBV27
D gene: TRBD2
CDR3 protein: CASRLTSGLETQYF
CDR3 DNA: TGTGCCAGCAGATTGACTAGCGGGCTGGAGACCCAGTACTTC

clone size: NA
J gene: TRBJ2-1
V gene: TRBV28
D gene: TRBD2
CDR3 protein: CASSYSFVAGDLYNEQFF
CDR3 DNA: TGTGCCAGCAGTTATTCTTTCGTAGCGGGAGACCTTTACAATGAGCAGTTCTTC

clone size: NA
J gene: TRBJ2-1
V gene: TRBV28
D gene: TRBD1
CDR3 protein: CASRRQGADNEQFF
CDR3 DNA: TGTGCCAGCAGGAGACAGGGGGCTGACAATGAGCAGTTCTTC

clone size: NA
J gene: TRBJ2-7
V gene: TRBV21-1
D gene: NA
CDR3 protein: CASRTVNYEQYF
CDR3 DNA: TGTGCCAGCAGAACAGTCAACTACGAGCAGTACTTC

clone size: NA
J gene: TRBJ1-5
V gene: TRBV25-1
D gene: NA
CDR3 protein: CASSSQNSNQPQHF
CDR3 DNA: TGTGCCAGCAGTTCACAGAATAGCAATCAGCCCCAGCATTTT

clone size: NA
J gene: TRBJ1-4
V gene: TRBV7-9
D gene: TRBD1
CDR3 protein: CASSQRQGSEKLFF
CDR3 DNA: TGTGCCAGCAGCCAGAGACAGGGAAGCGAAAAACTGTTTTTT

clone size: few
J gene: TRBJ2-7
V gene: TRBV6-5
D gene: NA
CDR3 protein: CASSYDSTYEQYF
CDR3 DNA: TGTGCCAGCAGTTATGACAGTACCTACGAGCAGTACTTC

clone size: NA
J gene: TRBJ2-5
V gene: TRBV5-1
D gene: TRBD2
CDR3 protein: CASSFGAGGRETQYF
CDR3 DNA: TGCGCCAGCAGCTTCGGGGCGGGGGGGCGAGAGACCCAGTACTTC

clone size: NA
J gene: TRBJ2-1
V gene: TRBV5-4
D gene: NA
CDR3 protein: CASSGTPSQGIYNEQFF
CDR3 DNA: TGTGCCAGCAGCGGAACACCGTCGCAGGGTATCTACAATGAGCAGTTCTTC

clone size: NA
J gene: TRBJ1-3
V gene: TRBV7-2
D gene: TRBD1
CDR3 protein: CASSVHRGREDTIYF
CDR3 DNA: TGTGCCAGCAGCGTCCACAGGGGGCGGGAGGACACCATATATTTT

clone size: many
J gene: TRBJ2-3
V gene: TRBV5-6
D gene: NA
CDR3 protein: CASSYGTSTDTQYF
CDR3 DNA: TGTGCCAGCAGCTACGGGACTAGCACAGATACGCAGTATTTT

clone size: few
J gene: TRBJ1-2
V gene: TRBV11-2
D gene: NA
CDR3 protein: CASSLIGRHYGYTF
CDR3 DNA: TGTGCCAGCAGCTTAATCGGCAGGCACTATGGCTACACCTTC

clone size: NA
J gene: TRBJ1-3
V gene: TRBV10-3
D gene: NA
CDR3 protein: CAIRVFGGNTIYF
CDR3 DNA: TGTGCCATCAGGGTGTTCGGTGGAAACACCATATATTTT

clone size: few
J gene: TRBJ1-2
V gene: TRBV30
D gene: NA
CDR3 protein: CAWSVRRGIGYGYTF
CDR3 DNA: TGTGCCTGGAGTGTACGTCGGGGTATAGGCTATGGCTACACCTTC

clone size: once
J gene: TRBJ2-3
V gene: TRBV30
D gene: TRBD2
CDR3 protein: CAWSGTSRLDTQYF
CDR3 DNA: TGTGCCTGGTCCGGGACTAGCCGCCTAGATACGCAGTATTTT

clone size: few
J gene: TRBJ2-1
V gene: TRBV6-5
D gene: NA
CDR3 protein: CASSYSPDSSYNEQFF
CDR3 DNA: TGTGCCAGCAGTTACTCCCCTGACAGTTCCTACAATGAGCAGTTCTTC

clone size: NA
J gene: TRBJ1-5
V gene: TRBV5-6
D gene: NA
CDR3 protein: CASSLEGGGPQHF
CDR3 DNA: TGTGCCAGCAGCTTGGAAGGCGGCGGGCCCCAGCATTTT

clone size: few
J gene: TRBJ2-3
V gene: TRBV28
D gene: TRBD2
CDR3 protein: CASSPPAGGGSTDTQYF
CDR3 DNA: TGTGCCAGCAGTCCTCCCGCTGGGGGAGGGAGCACAGATACGCAGTATTTT

clone size: NA
J gene: TRBJ2-7
V gene: TRBV7-9
D gene: TRBD1
CDR3 protein: CASSVPGTGDEQYF
CDR3 DNA: TGTGCCAGCAGCGTACCCGGGACAGGGGACGAGCAGTACTTC

clone size: NA
J gene: TRBJ2-1
V gene: TRBV4-3
D gene: TRBD2
CDR3 protein: CASSQGSSGNYNEQFF
CDR3 DNA: TGCGCCAGCAGCCAAGGGTCCAGCGGGAATTACAATGAGCAGTTCTTC

clone size: NA
J gene: TRBJ2-3
V gene: TRBV11-2
D gene: TRBD1
CDR3 protein: CASRRTGSSPNTQYF
CDR3 DNA: TGTGCCAGCAGGCGGACAGGCAGCTCACCAAATACGCAGTATTTT

clone size: NA
J gene: TRBJ1-2
V gene: TRBV7-9
D gene: NA
CDR3 protein: CASGQINYGYTF
CDR3 DNA: TGTGCCAGCGGACAGATTAACTATGGCTACACCTTC